The source of this T cell receptor (beta chain) is a study of T-cell reconstitution after alpha-beta-depleted transplantation in children. The CDR3 has 13 residues. Trimming pared 1 base from V and 12 bases from J, leaving 13 bases between. Germline values: CDR1 LGHNA, CDR2 YSLEER. Study outcomes and limitations: It was surviving recipient T cells and thymic progenitors that gave some patients high TCRbeta diversity at day 60. It was newly produced T cells that mostly accounted for T-cell counts and diversity one year after transplant. Where alpha-beta T cells came from about two months after transplant was reportedly several hundred expanded graft clones.

The library targeted TCRbeta and was prepared with unique molecular identifiers. MiXCR was run by TCRdb on the PCR reads, yielding one entry per CDR3 protein. The sample comprises a few hundred thousand distinct CDR3 sequences, over 10% of which are singletons, and around 2.2% rests with the top ten. There are a few counts of this clonotype. Its target is not known. The sample in question was PBMCs, mostly from graft donor cells, obtained 360 days after TCRalphabeta/CD19-depleted stem cell transplant. The source of this sequence is a male patient between 5 and 17 years old who had a stem cell transplant for acute myeloid leukemia, so the T cells may come from the graft donor. The V call is TRBV4-3, the J call TRBJ2-4; perhaps D is TRBD1 or TRBD2 (6 bases each). CDR3 DNA: TGCGCCAGCAGCCAAGGAGGGAGGACAGCTCAGTACTTC. This translates into CASSQGGRTAQYF.